The entry below describes one TCR beta chain. The antigen is not known. The table came from immunoSEQ multiplex PCR; TCRdb's copy has only in-frame clones and leaves some out. Found here are about 18,000 clones, about 70% of them singletons; the top ten hold 15% to 20%. This entry comes from a study of somatic mutations in cytotoxic T cells in rheumatoid arthritis. Study findings and constraints: The clonality of CD8+ T cells was not significantly different between rheumatoid arthritis patients and age-matched healthy controls.

V lost 6 bases and J lost 3, with 13 bases in between. Germline CDR1 and CDR2: KGHSH and LQKENI. This CDR3 comprises 14 residues. Sequenced: CD8+ T cells sorted from blood. This sequence joins TRBV18 and TRBJ2-3; tentative D call: TRBD2 (6 bases). The clonotype comes from an adult with rheumatoid arthritis. Written as DNA, the CDR3 is TGTGCCAGCTCCGACCCGCGGGGAACAGATACGCAGTATTTT. Translation: CASSDPRGTDTQYF.